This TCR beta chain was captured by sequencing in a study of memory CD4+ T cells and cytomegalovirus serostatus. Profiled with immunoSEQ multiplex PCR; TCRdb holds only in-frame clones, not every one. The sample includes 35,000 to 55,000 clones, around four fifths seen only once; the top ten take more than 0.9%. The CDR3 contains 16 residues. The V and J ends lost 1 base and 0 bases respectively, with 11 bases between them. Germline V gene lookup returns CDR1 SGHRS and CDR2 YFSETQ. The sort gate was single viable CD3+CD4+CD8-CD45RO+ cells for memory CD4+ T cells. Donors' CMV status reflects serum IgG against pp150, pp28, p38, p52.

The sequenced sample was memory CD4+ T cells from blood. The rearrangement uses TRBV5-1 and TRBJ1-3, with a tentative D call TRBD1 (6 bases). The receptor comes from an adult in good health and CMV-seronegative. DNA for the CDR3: TGCGCCAGCAGCTTGTCCTTAGGGGGCTCTGGAAACACCATATATTTT. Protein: CASSLSLGGSGNTIYF.